The T cell receptor beta chain under discussion was sequenced for a study of shared clonotypes between healthy human individuals. At the level of the study: A donor's plate count was three for CD4 naive and three for CD4 memory; CD8 naive had two and CD8 memory one.

This clone was recorded once. The antigen is undetermined. The naive CD8 population came from CD45RO-negative cells selected for CCR7, without terminally differentiated effector memory CD45RA+ cells. Whole-study results and caveats: Sampling included only blood; tissue repertoires likely differ. As a rule, naive subsets had a larger estimated richness than memory subsets.

Researchers ran the assay at a deep level. Method: immunoSEQ multiplex PCR; TCRdb's copy keeps in-frame clones and lacks some. The sample lists more than 2 million clones, about 93% occurring once. The source of this sequence is a man in his late teens or twenties in good health. Some clones in this sample may be carry-over from other donors' samples. Sequenced: naive CD8+ T cells from PBMCs.

CDR3 sequence reads: CASSLAGTGVRNEQFF. CDR3 in DNA: TGCGCCAGCAGCTTGGCCGGGACAGGGGTTCGCAATGAGCAGTTCTTC. V and J are TRBV5-1 and TRBJ2-1, with 10 positions matching TRBD1. The CDR3 totals 16 residues. After removal of 0 bases from V and 6 bases from J, the junction contained 6 bases not matched to a gene. Per germline, CDR1 SGHRS and CDR2 YFSETQ.